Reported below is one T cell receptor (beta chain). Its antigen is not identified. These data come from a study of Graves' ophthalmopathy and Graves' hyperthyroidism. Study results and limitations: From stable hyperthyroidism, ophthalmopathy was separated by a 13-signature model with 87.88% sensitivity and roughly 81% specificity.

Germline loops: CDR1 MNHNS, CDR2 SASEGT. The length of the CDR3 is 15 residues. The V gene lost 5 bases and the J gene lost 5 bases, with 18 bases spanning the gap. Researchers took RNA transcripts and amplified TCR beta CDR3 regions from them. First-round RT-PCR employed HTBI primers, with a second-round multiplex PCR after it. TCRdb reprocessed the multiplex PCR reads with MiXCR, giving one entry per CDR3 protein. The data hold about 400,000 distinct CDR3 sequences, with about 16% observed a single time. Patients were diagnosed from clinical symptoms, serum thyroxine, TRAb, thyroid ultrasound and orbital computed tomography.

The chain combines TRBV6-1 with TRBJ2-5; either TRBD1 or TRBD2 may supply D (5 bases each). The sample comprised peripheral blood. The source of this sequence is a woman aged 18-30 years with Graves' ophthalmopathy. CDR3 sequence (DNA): TGTGCCAGCAGTCGACAGACCTGGGACGGGGAGACCCAGTACTTC. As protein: CASSRQTWDGETQYF.